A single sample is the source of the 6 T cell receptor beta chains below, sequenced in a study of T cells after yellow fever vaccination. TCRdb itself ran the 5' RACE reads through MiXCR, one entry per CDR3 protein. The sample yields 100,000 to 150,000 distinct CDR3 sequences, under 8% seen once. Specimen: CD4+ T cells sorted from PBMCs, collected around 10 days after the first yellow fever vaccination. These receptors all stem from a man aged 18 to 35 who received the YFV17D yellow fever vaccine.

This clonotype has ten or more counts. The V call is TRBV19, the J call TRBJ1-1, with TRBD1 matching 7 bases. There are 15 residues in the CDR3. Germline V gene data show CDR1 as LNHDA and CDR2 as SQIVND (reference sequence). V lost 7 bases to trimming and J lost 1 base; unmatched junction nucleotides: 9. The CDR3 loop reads CASNSRDRGNTEAFF. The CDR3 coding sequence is TGTGCCAGTAACTCGCGGGACAGAGGGAACACTGAAGCTTTCTTT. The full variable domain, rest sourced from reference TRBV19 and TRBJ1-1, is DGGITQSPKYLFRKEGQNVTLSCEQNLNHDAMYWYRQDPGQGLRLIYYSQIVNDFQKGDIAEGYSVSREKKESFPLTVTSAQKNPTAFYLCASNSRDRGNTEAFFGQGTRLTVV.

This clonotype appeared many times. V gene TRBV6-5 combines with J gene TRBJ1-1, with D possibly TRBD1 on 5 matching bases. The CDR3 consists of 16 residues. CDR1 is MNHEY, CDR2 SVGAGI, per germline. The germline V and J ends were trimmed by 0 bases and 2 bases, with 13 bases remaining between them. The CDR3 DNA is TGTGCCAGCAGTTACTCGTTCTGGGGCTCTAACACTGAAGCTTTCTTT. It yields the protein CASSYSFWGSNTEAFF.

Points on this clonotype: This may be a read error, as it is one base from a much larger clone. The CDR3 DNA reads TGTGCCAGCAGCCTCCAGGGGTTCACAGGTACGCAGTATTTT. Translating it yields CASSLQGFTGTQYF. This chain joins TRBV3-1 and TRBJ2-3; possibly TRBD1 for D (6 bases). Looked up from germline, CDR1 is LGHDT and CDR2 is YNNKEL (reference sequence). This CDR3 comprises 14 residues.

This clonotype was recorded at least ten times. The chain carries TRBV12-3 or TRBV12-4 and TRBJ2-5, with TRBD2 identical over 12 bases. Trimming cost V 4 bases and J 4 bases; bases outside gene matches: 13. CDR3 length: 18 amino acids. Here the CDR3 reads CASSSLMRLAGVRETQYF. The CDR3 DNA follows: TGTGCCAGCAGTTCGCTGATGAGACTAGCGGGGGTACGAGAGACCCAGTACTTC.

The CDR3 loop is CASGLPGGGRDTQYF. For the CDR3, the DNA is TGTGCCAGCGGACTTCCGGGGGGGGGGCGCGATACGCAGTATTTT. The rearrangement joins TRBV5-4 to TRBJ2-3; 8 bases agree with TRBD2. CDR3 length equals 15 residues. Germline V gene sequence: CDR1 SGHNT, CDR2 YYREEE (reference sequence). Trimming at V came to 7 bases and at J to 6 bases, leaving 13 bases not matched to a gene. The full variable domain, completed using reference TRBV5-4 and TRBJ2-3, is ETGVTQSPTHLIKTRGQQVTLRCSSQSGHNTVSWYQQALGQGPQFIFQYYREEENGRGNFPPRFSGLQFPNYSSELNVNALELDDSALYLCASGLPGGGRDTQYFGPGTRLTVL.

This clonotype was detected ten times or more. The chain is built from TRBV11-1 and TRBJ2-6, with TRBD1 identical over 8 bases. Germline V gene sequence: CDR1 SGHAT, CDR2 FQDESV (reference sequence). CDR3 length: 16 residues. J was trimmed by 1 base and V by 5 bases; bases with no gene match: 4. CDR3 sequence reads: CASSETGVSGANVLTF. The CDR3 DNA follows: TGTGCCAGCAGCGAGACAGGGGTGTCTGGGGCCAACGTCCTGACTTTC.